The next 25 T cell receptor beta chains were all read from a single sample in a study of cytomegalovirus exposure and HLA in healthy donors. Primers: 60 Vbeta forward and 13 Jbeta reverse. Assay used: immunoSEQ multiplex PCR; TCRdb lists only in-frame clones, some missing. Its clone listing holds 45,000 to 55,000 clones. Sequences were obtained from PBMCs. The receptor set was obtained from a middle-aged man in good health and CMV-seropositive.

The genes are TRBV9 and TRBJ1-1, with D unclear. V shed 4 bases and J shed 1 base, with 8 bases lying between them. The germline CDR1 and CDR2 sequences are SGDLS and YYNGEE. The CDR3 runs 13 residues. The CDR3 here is CASSPSGNTEAFF. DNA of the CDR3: TGTGCCAGCAGCCCCTCAGGGAACACTGAAGCTTTCTTT.

The CDR3 DNA follows: TGTGCCAGTAGTGCACGACAGTTGAACACTGAAGCTTTCTTT. Its translation: CASSARQLNTEAFF. J is TRBJ1-1 and V is TRBV19; maybe TRBD1 (5 bases). Germline V gives CDR1 LNHDA, CDR2 SQIVND (reference sequence). The V gene lost 5 bases and the J gene lost 0 bases, with 10 bases spanning the gap. The CDR3 extends over 14 amino acids.

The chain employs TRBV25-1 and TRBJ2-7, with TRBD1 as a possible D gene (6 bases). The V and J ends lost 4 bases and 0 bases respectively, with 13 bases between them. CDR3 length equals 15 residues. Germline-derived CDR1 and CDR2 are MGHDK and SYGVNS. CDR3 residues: CASSAPRGNSYEQYF. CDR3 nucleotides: TGTGCCAGCAGTGCCCCCAGGGGTAACTCCTACGAGCAGTACTTC.

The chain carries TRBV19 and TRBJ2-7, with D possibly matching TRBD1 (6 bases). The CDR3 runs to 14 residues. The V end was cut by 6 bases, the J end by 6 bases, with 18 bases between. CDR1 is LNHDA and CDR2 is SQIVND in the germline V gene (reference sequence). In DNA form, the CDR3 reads TGTGCCAGTAGATCCGGGGCTATGGGGGCCGAGCAGTACTTC. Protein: CASRSGAMGAEQYF.

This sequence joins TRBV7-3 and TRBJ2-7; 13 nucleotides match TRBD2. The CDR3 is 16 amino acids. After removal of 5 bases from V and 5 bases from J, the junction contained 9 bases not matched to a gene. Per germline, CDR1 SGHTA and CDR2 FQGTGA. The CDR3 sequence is CASSPRTSGSVDEQYF. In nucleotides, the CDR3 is TGTGCCAGCAGCCCCCGGACTAGCGGGAGTGTTGACGAGCAGTACTTC.

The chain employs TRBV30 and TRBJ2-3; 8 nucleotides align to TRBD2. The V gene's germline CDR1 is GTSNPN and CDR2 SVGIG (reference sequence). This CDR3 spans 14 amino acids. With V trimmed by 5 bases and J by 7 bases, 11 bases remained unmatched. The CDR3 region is CAWGAGASGYTQYF. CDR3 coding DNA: TGTGCCTGGGGGGCAGGGGCTAGCGGGTATACGCAGTATTTT.

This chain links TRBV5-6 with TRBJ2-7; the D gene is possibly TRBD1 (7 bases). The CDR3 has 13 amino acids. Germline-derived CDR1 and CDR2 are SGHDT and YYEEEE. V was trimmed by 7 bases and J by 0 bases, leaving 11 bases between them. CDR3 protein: CASGGTASYEQYF. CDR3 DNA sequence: TGTGCCAGCGGCGGGACAGCCTCCTACGAGCAGTACTTC.

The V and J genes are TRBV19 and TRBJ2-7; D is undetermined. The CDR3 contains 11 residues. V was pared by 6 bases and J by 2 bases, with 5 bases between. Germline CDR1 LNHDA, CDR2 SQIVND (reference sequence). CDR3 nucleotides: TGTGCCAGTAGGAGCCCCTACGAGCAGTACTTC. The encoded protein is CASRSPYEQYF.

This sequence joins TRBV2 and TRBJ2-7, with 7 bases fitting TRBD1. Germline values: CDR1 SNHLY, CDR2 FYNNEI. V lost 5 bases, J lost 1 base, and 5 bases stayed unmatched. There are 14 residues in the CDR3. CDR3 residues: CASSLGTESYEQYF. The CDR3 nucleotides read TGTGCCAGCAGTCTCGGGACAGAATCCTACGAGCAGTACTTC.

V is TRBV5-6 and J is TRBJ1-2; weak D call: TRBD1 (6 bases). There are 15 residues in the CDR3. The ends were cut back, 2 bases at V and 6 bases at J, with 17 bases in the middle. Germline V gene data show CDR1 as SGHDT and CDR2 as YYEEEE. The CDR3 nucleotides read TGTGCCAGCAGCTTATGGATTTTACCAGGGGATGGCTACACCTTC. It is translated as CASSLWILPGDGYTF.

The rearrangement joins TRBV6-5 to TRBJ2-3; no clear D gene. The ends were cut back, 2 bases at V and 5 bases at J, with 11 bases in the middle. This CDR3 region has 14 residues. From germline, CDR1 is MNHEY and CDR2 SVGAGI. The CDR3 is CASSYPRPGDTQYF. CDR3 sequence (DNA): TGTGCCAGCAGTTACCCCCGCCCGGGAGATACGCAGTATTTT.

CDR3 in amino acids: CASRSIRDRGQTGANVLTF. Written as DNA, the CDR3 is TGTGCCAGCAGGTCCATCCGGGACAGGGGGCAGACTGGGGCCAACGTCCTGACTTTC. The rearrangement links TRBV11-2 to TRBJ2-6; 12 bases are shared with TRBD1. Germline V gene lookup returns CDR1 SGHAT and CDR2 FQNNGV. J gave up 2 bases and V 6 bases, and 11 bases lay outside the gene matches. The CDR3 is 19 residues long.

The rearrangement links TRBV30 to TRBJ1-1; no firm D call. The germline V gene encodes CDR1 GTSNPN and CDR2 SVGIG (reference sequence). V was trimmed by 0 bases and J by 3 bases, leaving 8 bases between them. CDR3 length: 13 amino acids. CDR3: CAWSVQDDTEAFF. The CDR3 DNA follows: TGTGCCTGGAGTGTACAAGATGACACTGAAGCTTTCTTT.

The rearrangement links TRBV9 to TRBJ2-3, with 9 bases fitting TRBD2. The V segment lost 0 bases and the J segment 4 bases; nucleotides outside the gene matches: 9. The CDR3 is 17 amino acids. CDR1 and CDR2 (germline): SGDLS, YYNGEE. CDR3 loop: CASSVVGGGGAPDTQYF. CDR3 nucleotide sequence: TGTGCCAGCAGCGTAGTTGGAGGCGGGGGGGCCCCAGATACGCAGTATTTT.

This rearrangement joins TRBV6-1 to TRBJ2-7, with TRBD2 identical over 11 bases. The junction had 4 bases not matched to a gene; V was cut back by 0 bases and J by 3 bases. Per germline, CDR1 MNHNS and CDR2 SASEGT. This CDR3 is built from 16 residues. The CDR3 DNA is TGTGCCAGCAGTGAAGCGCAGGGGACTAGCGGCTACGAGCAGTACTTC. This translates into CASSEAQGTSGYEQYF.

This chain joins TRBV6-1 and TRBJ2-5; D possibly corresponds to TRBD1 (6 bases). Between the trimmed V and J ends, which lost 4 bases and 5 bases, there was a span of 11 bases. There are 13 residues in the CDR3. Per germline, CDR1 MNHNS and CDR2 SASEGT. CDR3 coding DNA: TGTGCCAGCAGTGCACAGGGTGGGGAGACCCAGTACTTC. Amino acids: CASSAQGGETQYF.

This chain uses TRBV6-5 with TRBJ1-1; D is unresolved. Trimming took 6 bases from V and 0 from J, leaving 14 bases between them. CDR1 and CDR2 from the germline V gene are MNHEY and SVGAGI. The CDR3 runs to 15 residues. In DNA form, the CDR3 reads TGTGCCAGCAGCTACGAGGTCCCACTGAACACTGAAGCTTTCTTT. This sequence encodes CASSYEVPLNTEAFF.

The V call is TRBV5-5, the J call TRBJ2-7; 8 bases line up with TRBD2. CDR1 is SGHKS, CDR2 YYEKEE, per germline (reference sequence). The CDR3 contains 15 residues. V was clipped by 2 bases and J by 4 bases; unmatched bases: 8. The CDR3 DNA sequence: TGTGCCAGCAGCTTAGCGGGGGAAATCGGGTACGAGCAGTACTTC. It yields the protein CASSLAGEIGYEQYF.

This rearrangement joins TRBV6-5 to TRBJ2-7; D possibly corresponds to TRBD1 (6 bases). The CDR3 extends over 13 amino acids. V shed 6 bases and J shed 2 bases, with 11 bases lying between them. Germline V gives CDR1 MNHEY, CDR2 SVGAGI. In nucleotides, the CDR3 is TGTGCCAGCAGATCGACAGGAACCTACGAGCAGTACTTC. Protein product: CASRSTGTYEQYF.

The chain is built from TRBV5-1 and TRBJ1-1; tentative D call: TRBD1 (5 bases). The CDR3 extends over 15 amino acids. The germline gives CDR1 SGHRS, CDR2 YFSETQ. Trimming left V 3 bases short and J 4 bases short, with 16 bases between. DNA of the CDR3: TGCGCCAGCAGCTGGGAGGGGATCTCCGGCACTGAAGCTTTCTTT. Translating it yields CASSWEGISGTEAFF.

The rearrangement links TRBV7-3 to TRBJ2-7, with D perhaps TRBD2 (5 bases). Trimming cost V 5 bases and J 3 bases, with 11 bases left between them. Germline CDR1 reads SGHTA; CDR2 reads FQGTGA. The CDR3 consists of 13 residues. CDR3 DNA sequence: TGTGCCAGCAGCCCGGGTCGGGGCTACGAGCAGTACTTC. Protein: CASSPGRGYEQYF. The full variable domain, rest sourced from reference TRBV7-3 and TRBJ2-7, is GAGVSQTPSNKVTEKGKYVELRCDPISGHTALYWYRQSLGQGPEFLIYFQGTGAADDSGLPNDRFFAVRPEGSVSTLKIQRTERGDSAVYLCASSPGRGYEQYFGPGTRLTVT.

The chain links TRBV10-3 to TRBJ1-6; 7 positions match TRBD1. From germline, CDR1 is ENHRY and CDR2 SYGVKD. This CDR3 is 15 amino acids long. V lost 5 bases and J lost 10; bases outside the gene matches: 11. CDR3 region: CAISRQGQTESPLHF. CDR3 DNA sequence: TGTGCCATCAGTCGACAGGGCCAAACGGAATCACCCCTCCACTTT.

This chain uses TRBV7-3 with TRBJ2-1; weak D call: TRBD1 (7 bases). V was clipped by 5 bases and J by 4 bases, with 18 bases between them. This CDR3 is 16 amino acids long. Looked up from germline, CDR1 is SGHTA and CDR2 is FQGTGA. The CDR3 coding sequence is TGTGCCAGCAGCCGCCAGGGGGACTCCTATTACAATGAGCAGTTCTTC. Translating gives CASSRQGDSYYNEQFF.

The CDR3, as DNA: TGTGCCAGCAGCGTAGAGGGACAGAATAATTCACCCCTCCACTTT. Its translation is CASSVEGQNNSPLHF. The rearrangement uses TRBV9 and TRBJ1-6; 7 bases map to TRBD1. The V gene's germline CDR1 is SGDLS and CDR2 YYNGEE. The CDR3 length is 15 residues. The trim removed 0 bases at V and 5 bases at J, leaving 2 bases unmatched. Based on the CDR3 plus reference TRBV9 and TRBJ1-6, the full variable domain is DSGVTQTPKHLITATGQRVTLRCSPRSGDLSVYWYQQSLDQGLQFLIQYYNGEERAKGNILERFSAQQFPDLHSELNLSSLELGDSALYFCASSVEGQNNSPLHFGNGTRLTVT.

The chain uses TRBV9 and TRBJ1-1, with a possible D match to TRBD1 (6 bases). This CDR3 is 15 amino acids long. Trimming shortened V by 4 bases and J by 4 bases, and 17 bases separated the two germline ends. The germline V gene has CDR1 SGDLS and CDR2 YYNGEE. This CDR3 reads CASSNLEGVSTEAFF. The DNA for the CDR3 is TGTGCCAGCAGCAACCTCGAGGGGGTGAGCACTGAAGCTTTCTTT.